This entry lists 26 T cell receptor beta chains sequenced from one sample in a study of cytomegalovirus exposure and HLA in healthy donors. PCR employed 60 Vbeta and 13 Jbeta primers. TCRdb keeps only in-frame clones here, not all; method: immunoSEQ multiplex PCR. This sample carries about 160,000 clones, roughly 72% of them seen once, and the ten largest clones take approximately 7.1%. Specimen: PBMCs. These TCRs come from a man aged 40-55 years in good health and CMV-seropositive.

This chain connects TRBV4-2 to TRBJ2-7; D might be TRBD1 (6 bases). The CDR3 extends over 16 amino acids. Germline assignment: CDR1 LGHNA and CDR2 YNFKEQ. Between the trimmed V and J ends, which lost 0 bases and 3 bases, there was a span of 15 bases. As DNA, the CDR3 is TGTGCCAGCAGCCAAGAGATTCAGCAGGGGCTCTACGAGCAGTACTTC. Its protein product is CASSQEIQQGLYEQYF.

This clone was recorded a few times. The chain combines TRBV11-2 with TRBJ1-1, with D perhaps matching TRBD1 (5 bases). The V end lost 1 base, the J end lost 5 bases, and 8 bases lay between the germline ends. Germline V gives CDR1 SGHAT, CDR2 FQNNGV. The CDR3 length is 13 residues. Here the CDR3 DNA reads TGTGCCAGCAGCTTAGGGACAAGGACTGAAGCTTTCTTT. Translation: CASSLGTRTEAFF. The full variable domain, its missing parts supplied by reference TRBV11-2 and TRBJ1-1, is EAGVAQSPRYKIIEKRQSVAFWCNPISGHATLYWYQQILGQGPKLLIQFQNNGVVDDSQLPKDRFSAERLKGVDSTLKIQPAKLEDSAVYLCASSLGTRTEAFFGQGTRLTVV.

Concerning this clone itself: Because the CDR3 is missing its conserved closing phenylalanine or tryptophan, this is likely a read error. It is unclear where the CDR3 begins or ends on the DNA, so no DNA is shown, and the CDR3 is as TCRdb lists it. CDR3 sequence reads: CASSVHPRDRGPPGG. The chain carries TRBV27 and TRBJ2-7; the table's D call, TRBD1, was not checked against the DNA. The CDR3 extends over 15 residues, inclusive of both ends. Germline CDR1 reads MNHEY; CDR2 reads SMNVEV (reference sequence).

V usage is TRBV25-1 and J usage is TRBJ1-1; TRBD1 matches 8 bases. This CDR3 has 14 amino acids. Germline lookup yields CDR1 MGHDK and CDR2 SYGVNS. V trimming: 8 bases; J trimming: 4 bases; junction bases outside the gene matches: 9. The CDR3 is CASVTRGPGTEAFF. The CDR3 nucleotides are TGTGCCAGCGTGACCAGGGGGCCGGGCACTGAAGCTTTCTTT.

DNA of the CDR3: TGTGCCACCAGCAGTCGAGAGACCCAGTACTTC. This gives the protein CATSSRETQYF. The V gene is TRBV15, the J gene TRBJ2-5; D gene uncertain. CDR1 and CDR2 (germline): LNHNV, YYDKDF (reference sequence). This CDR3 is built from 11 residues. V gave up 3 bases and J gave up 4 bases, with 3 bases separating them.

The V call is TRBV9, the J call TRBJ2-1; 8 bases are a match to TRBD1. The CDR3 is made up of 13 amino acids. Germline loops: CDR1 SGDLS, CDR2 YYNGEE. Trimming at V came to 3 bases and at J to 9 bases, leaving 5 bases not matched to a gene. CDR3 in amino acids: CASSEQGDGEQFF. The CDR3 region has the DNA TGTGCCAGCAGCGAACAGGGGGACGGTGAGCAGTTCTTC.

The table lists this clone with a few counts. This sequence joins TRBV15 and TRBJ1-5, with 9 bases aligning to TRBD1. The germline V gene encodes CDR1 LNHNV and CDR2 YYDKDF (reference sequence). The CDR3 contains 16 residues. V trimming: 0 bases; J trimming: 7 bases; junction bases outside the gene matches: 7. In nucleotides, the CDR3 is TGTGCCACCAGCAGAGAAGGGACAGGGAAAGGACAGCCCCAGCATTTT. As protein: CATSREGTGKGQPQHF.

A single count supports this clone. This chain links TRBV19 with TRBJ1-1, with a tentative D call TRBD1 (6 bases). With 1 base removed from V and 3 bases from J, the gap between germline ends came to 15 bases. The CDR3 sequence is 16 residues long. CDR1 LNHDA and CDR2 SQIVND come from the germline V gene (reference sequence). CDR3 bases: TGTGCCAGTAGTATAGGACAGGCCCTGGGAGACACTGAAGCTTTCTTT. Protein: CASSIGQALGDTEAFF.

This chain connects TRBV5-6 to TRBJ2-2, with D perhaps TRBD1 (6 bases). Trimming pared 4 bases from V and 4 bases from J, leaving 14 bases between. This CDR3 contains 15 residues. Per the germline V gene, CDR1 is SGHDT and CDR2 is YYEEEE. CDR3 sequence: CASSGAQGFTGELFF. The CDR3 DNA reads as TGTGCCAGCAGCGGCGCACAGGGTTTCACCGGGGAGCTGTTTTTT. The full variable domain, with the rest looked up from reference TRBV5-6 and TRBJ2-2, is DAGVTQSPTHLIKTRGQQVTLRCSPKSGHDTVSWYQQALGQGPQFIFQYYEEEERQRGNFPDRFSGHQFPNYSSELNVNALLLGDSALYLCASSGAQGFTGELFFGEGSRLTVL.

CDR3 DNA: TGTGCCAGCAGCCCAGGACAGGGGGCCCACTACGAGCAGTACTTC. Translating gives CASSPGQGAHYEQYF. This sequence joins TRBV9 and TRBJ2-7, with TRBD1 matching 11 bases. Germline V gene data show CDR1 as SGDLS and CDR2 as YYNGEE. The CDR3 has 15 amino acids. Trimming took 4 bases from V and 3 from J; bases not matched to a gene: 6.

This clone was detected once. This specimen includes other DNA sequences encoding the same CDR3. V gene TRBV7-9 combines with J gene TRBJ1-2, with 8 bases matching TRBD1. CDR3 length: 14 amino acids. CDR1 is SEHNR, CDR2 FQNEAQ, per germline (reference sequence). V lost 3 bases, J lost 2 bases, and 2 bases stayed unmatched. The CDR3 DNA follows: TGTGCCAGCAGCTTGAGACAGGGGAACTATGGCTACACCTTC. Its translation: CASSLRQGNYGYTF.

The chain combines TRBV5-6 with TRBJ1-1; 11 bases are shared with TRBD1. The CDR3 is 17 amino acids. CDR1 is SGHDT, CDR2 YYEEEE, per germline. V lost 3 bases and J lost 4; bases outside the gene matches: 11. CDR3 amino acids: CASSSWGTGGGSTEAFF. The CDR3 nucleotides read TGTGCCAGCAGCTCTTGGGGGACAGGGGGGGGGAGCACTGAAGCTTTCTTT. The full variable domain, rest sourced from reference TRBV5-6 and TRBJ1-1, is DAGVTQSPTHLIKTRGQQVTLRCSPKSGHDTVSWYQQALGQGPQFIFQYYEEEERQRGNFPDRFSGHQFPNYSSELNVNALLLGDSALYLCASSSWGTGGGSTEAFFGQGTRLTVV.

This clone came up once. The chain joins TRBV4-1 to TRBJ1-4; no firm D call. V shed 4 bases and J shed 8 bases, with 20 bases lying between them. Germline CDR1 MGHRA, CDR2 YSYEKL. The CDR3 length is 16 residues. In DNA, the CDR3 is TGCGCCAGCAGCCCCCGAAGTGCGAGGGAGAAGGAAAAACTGTTTTTT. It specifies CASSPRSAREKEKLFF.

The genes are TRBV6-5 and TRBJ2-7; 12 nucleotides align to TRBD1. This CDR3 is built from 14 residues. V trimming: 6 bases; J trimming: 6 bases; junction bases outside the gene matches: 6. Germline V gene lookup returns CDR1 MNHEY and CDR2 SVGAGI. CDR3 sequence: CASRPGTGGIEQYF. The CDR3 nucleotides are TGTGCCAGCAGACCCGGGACAGGGGGCATCGAGCAGTACTTC.

This chain joins TRBV18 and TRBJ1-6; 8 bases fit TRBD1. The CDR3 length is 21 residues. V lost 1 base and J lost 0; bases outside the gene matches: 14. The germline V gene has CDR1 KGHSH and CDR2 LQKENI. CDR3 coding DNA: TGTGCCAGCTCACCACTAGGACAGGGTTCGGTATTAGGCTCCTATAATTCACCCCTCCACTTT. As protein: CASSPLGQGSVLGSYNSPLHF.

This chain links TRBV6-6 with TRBJ1-5, with no clear D. The germline V and J ends were trimmed by 4 bases and 6 bases, with 7 bases remaining between them. This CDR3 has 12 residues. CDR1 MNHNY and CDR2 SVGAGI come from the germline V gene (reference sequence). The CDR3 spells CASSFGRQPQHF. In DNA, the CDR3 is TGTGCCAGCAGTTTTGGGCGTCAGCCCCAGCATTTT.

The genes are TRBV11-2 and TRBJ2-7; 10 bases are shared with TRBD1. Germline V CDR1 and CDR2: SGHAT, FQNNGV. There are 16 residues in the CDR3. V lost 4 bases, J lost 3 bases, and 9 bases stayed unmatched. CDR3 amino acids: CASSSVGTGDLYEQYF. CDR3 nucleotides: TGTGCCAGCAGCTCAGTTGGGACAGGGGACCTCTACGAGCAGTACTTC.

The V and J genes are TRBV25-1 and TRBJ1-4; maybe TRBD1 (6 bases). Germline loops: CDR1 MGHDK, CDR2 SYGVNS. The CDR3 is 16 residues long. Trimming pared 4 bases from V and 7 bases from J, leaving 19 bases between. The CDR3 spells CASSALRTGKGEKLFF. The CDR3, as DNA: TGTGCCAGCAGTGCCCTCCGCACAGGGAAGGGTGAAAAACTGTTTTTT.

The chain carries TRBV5-4 and TRBJ2-1; no reliable D call. V lost 0 bases to trimming and J lost 2 bases, with 18 bases between them. The CDR3 loop spans 18 amino acids. Per germline, CDR1 SGHNT and CDR2 YYREEE (reference sequence). This CDR3 is CASSLARLGMSAYNEQFF. The CDR3 region has the DNA TGTGCCAGCAGCTTGGCCCGATTGGGCATGTCGGCCTACAATGAGCAGTTCTTC.

V is TRBV23-1 and J is TRBJ2-3, with 11 positions matching TRBD2. TRBV23-1 is treated as an ORF (open reading frame) with a function not yet certain. The length of the CDR3 is 15 residues. Losses at the gene ends were 3 bases for V and 1 base for J; bases not matched to a gene: 0. The CDR3 loop is CASSQTSGGTDTQYF. CDR3 nucleotides: TGCGCCAGCAGTCAGACTAGCGGGGGCACAGATACGCAGTATTTT.

This chain connects TRBV5-5 to TRBJ1-1; possibly TRBD1 for D (5 bases). Trimming cost V 3 bases and J 4 bases, with 7 bases left between them. Germline V gene lookup returns CDR1 SGHKS and CDR2 YYEKEE (reference sequence). This CDR3 spans 12 amino acids. This chain's CDR3 is CASSWQGTEAFF. In nucleotides, the CDR3 is TGTGCCAGCAGCTGGCAGGGCACTGAAGCTTTCTTT.

The genes are TRBV5-1 and TRBJ2-1, with TRBD2 as a possible D gene (5 bases). The CDR3 has 16 residues. Germline CDR1 SGHRS, CDR2 YFSETQ. V was shortened by 0 bases and J by 0 bases, with 10 bases between the two germline ends. The CDR3 loop reads CASSLGTSSSYNEQFF. In DNA form, the CDR3 reads TGCGCCAGCAGCTTGGGGACTTCTAGCTCCTACAATGAGCAGTTCTTC.

This clone was seen more than once but under ten times. The DNA of the CDR3 is TGTGCCAGCAGCGTAAGTGTTCAGTCGAACACTGAAGCTTTCTTT. Its translation is CASSVSVQSNTEAFF. The chain couples TRBV9 to TRBJ1-1; D is unclear. The CDR3 runs 15 residues. Trimming cost V 1 base and J 1 base, with 11 bases left between them. From germline, CDR1 is SGDLS and CDR2 YYNGEE.

V and J are TRBV4-2 and TRBJ1-6, with D possibly being TRBD1 (5 bases). V dropped 0 bases and J dropped 3 bases, with 18 bases sitting between them. Germline V gives CDR1 LGHNA, CDR2 YNFKEQ. The CDR3 runs to 19 residues. CDR3 bases: TGTGCCAGCAGCCAAGAGGGCGACAGACAAAATGGCTATAATTCACCCCTCCACTTT. It is translated as CASSQEGDRQNGYNSPLHF.

J is TRBJ1-6 and V is TRBV6-5; TRBD1 is a possible D gene (5 bases). The CDR3 totals 14 residues. Germline CDR1 reads MNHEY; CDR2 reads SVGAGI. V shed 7 bases and J shed 11 bases, with 18 bases lying between them. The CDR3 protein is CASTPGGNFAPLHF. CDR3 nucleotide sequence: TGTGCCAGCACCCCGGGGGGAAATTTTGCACCCCTCCACTTT.

The chain uses TRBV27 and TRBJ2-1, with TRBD2 matching over 9 bases. Per germline, CDR1 MNHEY and CDR2 SMNVEV (reference sequence). The ends lost 7 bases at V and 10 bases at J; junction bases unmatched: 20. This CDR3 has 17 residues. CDR3 region: CASKGRGGTSSRGEQFF. As DNA, the CDR3 is TGTGCCAGCAAGGGGCGGGGGGGGACTAGCAGCCGTGGGGAGCAGTTCTTC.